This entry lists 32 T cell receptor beta chains sequenced from one sample in a study of T cells in Graves' hyperthyroidism and ophthalmopathy. Amplification of TCR beta CDR3 regions was performed using RNA transcripts as template. TCR CDR3 regions were first amplified by RT-PCR with HTBI primers. TCRdb reprocessed the multiplex PCR reads with MiXCR, giving one entry per CDR3 protein. The sample yields a few hundred thousand distinct CDR3 sequences, about 43% seen once. Specimen: peripheral blood or thyroid tissue (not recorded which). These receptors originate from a woman under 30 with Graves' hyperthyroidism.

This clonotype was observed a handful of times. The J gene is TRBJ2-5, the V gene TRBV6-6, with D tentatively TRBD1 (6 bases). Trimming took 2 bases from V and 6 from J, leaving 13 bases between them. Germline CDR1 MNHNY, CDR2 SVGAGI (reference sequence). The CDR3 has 14 amino acids. The CDR3 protein is CASSYDVRGQTQYF. In nucleotides, the CDR3 is TGTGCCAGCAGTTACGATGTCAGGGGTCAGACCCAGTACTTC.

This clonotype was seen many times. The chain links TRBV25-1 to TRBJ1-6; no reliable D call. This CDR3 has 12 residues. The germline V and J ends were trimmed by 1 base and 17 bases, with 12 bases remaining between them. Germline V gives CDR1 MGHDK, CDR2 SYGVNS. CDR3 in amino acids: CASSEFGPDFHF. CDR3 sequence (DNA): TGTGCCAGCAGTGAATTTGGACCGGACTTCCACTTT.

The chain joins TRBV25-1 to TRBJ1-6; the D is unclear. CDR1 and CDR2 from the germline V gene are MGHDK and SYGVNS. V dropped 4 bases and J dropped 9 bases, with 13 bases sitting between them. The CDR3 covers 14 residues. The DNA for the CDR3 is TGTGCCAGCAGTGGCCCGACGGAGGGTTCACCCCTCCACTTT. It encodes CASSGPTEGSPLHF.

This clonotype was recorded many times. The V call is TRBV7-9, the J call TRBJ1-1; tentative D call: TRBD1 (5 bases). V shed 7 bases and J shed 5 bases, with 11 bases lying between them. The CDR3 runs 12 residues. Per germline, CDR1 SEHNR and CDR2 FQNEAQ (reference sequence). CDR3 amino acids: CASNGAGTEAFF. In DNA, the CDR3 is TGTGCCAGCAACGGGGCCGGAACTGAAGCTTTCTTT.

This sequence joins TRBV20-1 and TRBJ1-2; TRBD1 matches 9 bases. The CDR3 has 14 residues. The germline CDR1 and CDR2 sequences are DFQATT and SNEGSKA (reference sequence). The V gene end was trimmed by 2 bases and the J gene end by 4 bases; junction bases not matched to a gene: 5. CDR3: CSARQTGGGYGYTF. The DNA of the CDR3 is TGCAGTGCTAGACAAACAGGGGGCGGCTATGGCTACACCTTC.

At least ten counts were recorded for this clonotype. The chain joins TRBV2 to TRBJ1-2; D call uncertain. V was shortened by 6 bases and J by 0 bases, with 11 bases between the two germline ends. The CDR3 loop spans 14 amino acids. Germline V lookup: CDR1 SNHLY, CDR2 FYNNEI. CDR3 amino acids: CASSNQETNYGYTF. CDR3 bases: TGTGCCAGCAGCAATCAGGAAACTAACTATGGCTACACCTTC. Looking up the rest from reference TRBV2 and TRBJ1-2 gives the full variable domain: EPEVTQTPSHQVTQMGQEVILRCVPISNHLYFYWYRQILGQKVEFLVSFYNNEISEKSEIFDDQFSVERPDGSNFTLKIRSTKLEDSAMYFCASSNQETNYGYTFGSGTRLTVV.

This clonotype occurred a few times. The chain recombines TRBV15 with TRBJ1-5, with D possibly being TRBD1 (6 bases). Trimming stripped 6 bases from V and 6 bases from J, with 9 bases between. This CDR3 region has 12 residues. Germline V gene lookup returns CDR1 LNHNV and CDR2 YYDKDF (reference sequence). Here the CDR3 reads CATSKGGQPQHF. CDR3 coding DNA: TGTGCCACCAGTAAGGGGGGTCAGCCCCAGCATTTT.

The CDR3 loop reads CASSEGTGGGELFF. The CDR3 region has the DNA TGTGCCAGCAGTGAAGGGACAGGGGGCGGGGAGCTGTTTTTT. The genes are TRBV2 and TRBJ2-2, with 10 bases identical to TRBD1. The CDR3 is made up of 14 amino acids. Trimming cost V 1 base and J 7 bases; bases outside gene matches: 0. Germline CDR1 and CDR2: SNHLY and FYNNEI.

The chain joins TRBV9 to TRBJ2-7; TRBD2 matches at 11 bases. The germline V gene encodes CDR1 SGDLS and CDR2 YYNGEE. The V segment lost 3 bases and the J segment 3 bases; nucleotides outside the gene matches: 2. This CDR3 is built from 14 residues. The CDR3, as DNA: TGTGCCAGCAGCGGTAGCGGGAGGGGCTACGAGCAGTACTTC. Protein product: CASSGSGRGYEQYF.

V and J are TRBV24-1 and TRBJ2-5, with TRBD2 as a possible D gene (6 bases). The CDR3 contains 15 residues. Trimming pared 5 bases from V and 4 bases from J, leaving 16 bases between. CDR1 KGHDR and CDR2 SFDVKD come from the germline V gene. The CDR3 loop reads CATSGPGQGGETQYF. In nucleotides, the CDR3 is TGTGCCACCAGTGGTCCCGGGCAGGGAGGAGAGACCCAGTACTTC.

This clonotype was detected only a few times. The V gene is TRBV7-2, the J gene TRBJ2-7; 11 nucleotides line up with TRBD2. The CDR3 has 14 residues. Losses at the gene ends were 4 bases for V and 6 bases for J; bases not matched to a gene: 5. Looked up from germline, CDR1 is SGHTA and CDR2 is FQGNSA. The DNA of the CDR3 is TGTGCCAGCAGCTGGGGGACTAGCGGCGGCGAGCAGTACTTC. As protein: CASSWGTSGGEQYF.

This clonotype was seen a handful of times. The chain combines TRBV20-1 with TRBJ1-2; tentatively, D is TRBD1 (5 bases). The CDR3 contains 12 residues. With 6 bases removed from V and 8 bases from J, the gap between germline ends came to 16 bases. CDR1 and CDR2 from the germline V gene are DFQATT and SNEGSKA (reference sequence). This chain's CDR3 is CSATEGSTGYTF. CDR3 DNA: TGCAGTGCGACGGAGGGGTCGACGGGCTACACCTTC.

Regarding this clonotype: This may arise from a read error, as a much more abundant clone is one base away. The chain recombines TRBV7-2 with TRBJ1-1; possible D gene TRBD1, 5 bases. Trimming shortened V by 3 bases and J by 4 bases, and 12 bases separated the two germline ends. Per the germline V gene, CDR1 is SGHTA and CDR2 is FQGNSA. The CDR3 totals 14 residues. The CDR3 DNA reads TGTGCCAGCAGCTTGTGGGAGGGGAGCACTGAAGCTTTCTTT. Encoded protein: CASSLWEGSTEAFF.

V is TRBV7-2 and J is TRBJ2-1, with D uncertain. Trimming left V 5 bases short and J 3 bases short, with 11 bases between. CDR3 size: 14 residues. Germline CDR1 SGHTA, CDR2 FQGNSA. The CDR3 nucleotides are TGTGCCAGCAGCATCCCCACCGTCTACAATGAGCAGTTCTTC. This gives the protein CASSIPTVYNEQFF.

This clonotype was recorded at least ten times. The genes are TRBV15 and TRBJ2-5; 7 bases align to TRBD1. The germline V gene encodes CDR1 LNHNV and CDR2 YYDKDF (reference sequence). The length of the CDR3 is 14 residues. V trimming: 1 base; J trimming: 4 bases; junction bases outside the gene matches: 3. The CDR3 loop is CATSRGGGRETQYF. CDR3 nucleotide sequence: TGTGCCACCAGCAGAGGAGGGGGCAGAGAGACCCAGTACTTC.

This clonotype appeared a few times. This chain links TRBV7-2 with TRBJ2-7; D remains unclear. Trimming removed 5 bases at V and 3 bases at J, with 11 bases between. Germline CDR1 is SGHTA and CDR2 is FQGNSA. The CDR3 totals 13 residues. CDR3 in amino acids: CASSPGGLYEQYF. The CDR3 DNA reads as TGTGCCAGCAGCCCGGGCGGCCTCTACGAGCAGTACTTC.

This clonotype showed up many times. J is TRBJ2-5 and V is TRBV7-7; 10 nucleotides match TRBD2. Germline values: CDR1 SSHAT, CDR2 FNYEAQ (reference sequence). The CDR3 has 14 amino acids. V trimming: 6 bases; J trimming: 5 bases; junction bases outside the gene matches: 6. CDR3 nucleotide sequence: TGTGCCAGCAGTCGTAGCGGGGGGCGCGAGACCCAGTACTTC. Its protein is CASSRSGGRETQYF.

This chain links TRBV7-2 with TRBJ2-7; TRBD2 matches 12 bases. J lost 3 bases, V lost 5 bases, and 8 bases had no gene match. This CDR3 comprises 16 residues. CDR1 and CDR2 (germline): SGHTA, FQGNSA. CDR3 sequence: CASSQGSSGRDYEQYF. The CDR3 DNA sequence: TGTGCCAGCAGCCAAGGCTCTAGCGGGAGGGACTACGAGCAGTACTTC.

This clonotype was seen only once. The chain is built from TRBV19 and TRBJ2-3; either TRBD1 or TRBD2 may fit D (5 bases each). V dropped 5 bases and J dropped 5 bases, with 14 bases sitting between them. CDR1 is LNHDA, CDR2 SQIVND, per germline (reference sequence). The CDR3 totals 14 residues. CDR3 sequence: CASSLGKRGDTQYF. CDR3 DNA: TGTGCCAGTAGTTTGGGGAAGAGGGGAGATACGCAGTATTTT.

Many counts were recorded for this clonotype. V gene TRBV7-6 combines with J gene TRBJ1-5; D ambiguous. Germline values: CDR1 SGHVS, CDR2 FNYEAQ. The CDR3 has 13 residues. Trimming cost V 0 bases and J 7 bases, with 7 bases left between them. The CDR3 region is CASSLADYQPQHF. The CDR3 nucleotides are TGTGCCAGCAGCTTAGCTGATTACCAGCCCCAGCATTTT. The whole variable domain, remainder taken from reference TRBV7-6 and TRBJ1-5, is GAGVSQSPRYKVTKRGQDVALRCDPISGHVSLYWYRQALGQGPEFLTYFNYEAQQDKSGLPNDRFSAERPEGSISTLTIQRTEQRDSAMYRCASSLADYQPQHFGDGTRLSIL.

This clonotype turned up a few times. The chain uses TRBV25-1 and TRBJ1-2; D perhaps matches TRBD1 (5 bases). Germline V gene data show CDR1 as MGHDK and CDR2 as SYGVNS. CDR3 length equals 15 residues. V was cut by 5 bases and J by 8 bases, with 21 bases left in between. This chain's CDR3 is CASSLNEAGSGGYTF. DNA for the CDR3: TGTGCCAGCAGTTTAAATGAGGCAGGGTCGGGCGGCTACACCTTC.

The chain carries TRBV12-3 or TRBV12-4 and TRBJ1-2; 10 positions match TRBD1. Trimming removed 3 bases from V and 8 bases from J; junction bases left unmatched: 6. CDR3 size: 14 residues. The CDR3 loop reads CASSFGQGGSGYTF. CDR3 in DNA: TGTGCCAGCAGTTTTGGACAGGGGGGATCAGGCTACACCTTC.

J is TRBJ1-1 and V is TRBV29-1; TRBD1 is a possible D gene (5 bases). Germline V gene sequence: CDR1 SQVTM, CDR2 ANQGSEA. The CDR3 runs 12 residues. Trimming removed 5 bases from V and 1 base from J, with 8 bases in between. CDR3 residues: CSVRQSNTEAFF. CDR3 bases: TGCAGCGTTAGACAGTCGAACACTGAAGCTTTCTTT.

With regard to this clonotype: No conserved phenylalanine or tryptophan ends this CDR3, so it is likely a read error. V and J are TRBV7-9 and TRBJ1-5; the D gene is possibly TRBD1 (6 bases). Germline CDR1 reads SEHNR; CDR2 reads FQNEAQ (reference sequence). This CDR3 spans 14 amino acids. CDR3: CASSPSAGEMPQHY. Here the CDR3 DNA reads TGCGCCAGCAGCCCGTCGGCAGGGGAGATGCCCCAGCATTAT.

The CDR3 protein is CASSLAYNLNTGELFF. CDR3 sequence (DNA): TGTGCCAGCAGCTTAGCGTATAATCTGAACACCGGGGAGCTGTTTTTT. J is TRBJ2-2 and V is TRBV7-2; D is unclear. Germline V CDR1 and CDR2: SGHTA, FQGNSA. Trimming cost V 0 bases and J 1 base, with 9 bases left between them. The CDR3 consists of 16 residues.

This rearrangement joins TRBV24-1 to TRBJ2-2, with 8 bases that match TRBD1. Germline V gene sequence: CDR1 KGHDR, CDR2 SFDVKD. The V segment lost 4 bases and the J segment 4 bases; nucleotides outside the gene matches: 13. This CDR3 region has 18 residues. The CDR3 loop is CATSEPEIDRGGTGELFF. DNA of the CDR3: TGTGCCACCAGTGAACCTGAAATTGACAGGGGAGGCACCGGGGAGCTGTTTTTT.

About this clonotype: As the CDR3 is not closed by the conserved phenylalanine or tryptophan, this likely results from a read error. No DNA is shown, since the ends of the CDR3 on it are uncertain; the CDR3 is the one TCRdb lists. This sequence joins TRBV2 and TRBJ2-6. From germline, CDR1 is SNHLY and CDR2 FYNNEI. The CDR3 is 15 residues long, ends included. CDR3 residues: CASSGWSSGANVMTS.

The V call is TRBV2, the J call TRBJ2-5; TRBD1 matches at 11 bases. The CDR3 sequence is 16 residues long. With V trimmed by 7 bases and J by 0 bases, 7 bases remained unmatched. Germline V CDR1 and CDR2: SNHLY, FYNNEI. DNA for the CDR3: TGTGCCAGCAATCTCCGGGACAGGGGGGACCAAGAGACCCAGTACTTC. It is translated as CASNLRDRGDQETQYF. Drawing the rest from reference TRBV2 and TRBJ2-5, the complete variable domain is EPEVTQTPSHQVTQMGQEVILRCVPISNHLYFYWYRQILGQKVEFLVSFYNNEISEKSEIFDDQFSVERPDGSNFTLKIRSTKLEDSAMYFCASNLRDRGDQETQYFGPGTRLLVL.

With regard to this clonotype: An end of the junction differs from the germline gene, which may be a read error. The chain's CDR3 is CVSSLKGSREKLFF. In DNA, the CDR3 is TGTGTCAGCAGCTTAAAAGGGTCGCGTGAAAAACTGTTTTTT. The chain uses TRBV5-6 and TRBJ1-4; no clear D gene. Germline CDR1 SGHDT, CDR2 YYEEEE. This CDR3 has 14 amino acids.

V and J are TRBV24-1 and TRBJ2-2; TRBD2 agrees at 13 bases. After removal of 5 bases from V and 5 bases from J, the junction contained 10 bases not matched to a gene. The germline gives CDR1 KGHDR, CDR2 SFDVKD. This CDR3 is built from 18 residues. CDR3 residues: CATSGLTSGRPWTGELFF. In DNA form, the CDR3 reads TGTGCCACCAGTGGCTTGACTAGCGGGAGGCCGTGGACCGGGGAGCTGTTTTTT.

CDR3: CASSQGTPYEQYF. DNA for the CDR3: TGTGCCAGCAGCCAGGGGACTCCCTACGAGCAGTACTTC. The chain recombines TRBV13 with TRBJ2-7; either TRBD1 or TRBD2 may supply D (6 bases each). Germline V gene sequence: CDR1 PRHDT, CDR2 FYEKMQ (reference sequence). The CDR3 extends over 13 amino acids. V dropped 5 bases and J dropped 2 bases, with 10 bases sitting between them.

The chain links TRBV7-2 to TRBJ2-7; 8 positions agree with TRBD1. The CDR3 totals 14 residues. V lost 6 bases, J lost 3 bases, and 7 bases stayed unmatched. Germline V gives CDR1 SGHTA, CDR2 FQGNSA. The CDR3 is CASRSGQGSYEQYF. Here the CDR3 DNA reads TGTGCCAGCAGATCTGGACAGGGAAGCTACGAGCAGTACTTC. The full variable domain, rest sourced from reference TRBV7-2 and TRBJ2-7, is GAGVSQSPSNKVTEKGKDVELRCDPISGHTALYWYRQSLGQGLEFLIYFQGNSAPDKSGLPSDRFSAERTGGSVSTLTIQRTQQEDSAVYLCASRSGQGSYEQYFGPGTRLTVT.